There are many counts of the clone carrying this T cell receptor beta chain. Next came a second PCR, run for roughly 6 to 11 cycles, which used a sample-barcoded 5' primer along with a J-beta primer mix. Each cDNA molecule, via a template-switch adaptor with 12 random nucleotides, was tagged. Each sample yielded at least 3 million CDR3-containing paired-end reads. TCRdb reanalysed the 5' RACE reads using MiXCR and keeps one entry per CDR3 protein. The sample gives approximately 730,000 distinct CDR3 sequences, 40% to 65% of which show up once; under 50% is in the top ten. The V end lost 4 bases, the J end lost 0 bases, and 13 bases lay between the germline ends. The germline gives CDR1 MNHEY, CDR2 SVGAGI. The CDR3 length is 17 residues. The source of the sample is a study of blood T cells in healthy people across ages.

This chain joins TRBV6-5 and TRBJ2-6; TRBD1 might be the D (6 bases). The receptor comes from an elderly man in good health. Sequenced material: blood. CDR3 bases: TGTGCCAGCAGTTTCTCCGGACAGTTCTCTGGGGCCAACGTCCTGACTTTC. Its protein is CASSFSGQFSGANVLTF.